These T cell receptor beta chains were read from a single sample in a study of radiotherapy plus CTLA-4 blockade in lung cancer. This table comes from immunoSEQ multiplex PCR, and its TCRdb copy is limited to in-frame clones, with some not included. The sample holds around 24,000 clones, approximately 70% seen once. The sequences come from peripheral blood, collected from a patient treated with radiotherapy plus ipilimumab. The source of these receptors is a human donor with non-small cell lung cancer who had stable disease on radiotherapy plus ipilimumab. Both conserved end residues are trimmed from each CDR3. The order of the fields is V gene, D gene, J gene, CDR3 protein. A D gene is named only where the DNA matches it firmly.

V: TRBV5-1
D: NA
J: TRBJ1-1
CDR3: ASSLWQDLGTEAF

V: TRBV28
D: NA
J: TRBJ2-7
CDR3: ASSRPPQCYEQY

V: TRBV30
D: NA
J: TRBJ1-1
CDR3: AWSVLLGAEAF

V: TRBV13
D: NA
J: TRBJ2-7
CDR3: ASSLEGLEQY

V: TRBV2
D: NA
J: TRBJ1-2
CDR3: ASTRTNNYGYT

V: TRBV5-1
D: TRBD1
J: TRBJ1-2
CDR3: ASSPTGSTGGYT

V: TRBV7-9
D: TRBD1
J: TRBJ2-1
CDR3: ASSLTRDRRSNEQF

V: TRBV27
D: TRBD1
J: TRBJ1-4
CDR3: ASRSTGGGEKLF

V: TRBV27
D: NA
J: TRBJ1-1
CDR3: ASSLGGGLNTEAF

V: TRBV7-6
D: TRBD2
J: TRBJ2-1
CDR3: ASSLAGTSGSNEQF

V: TRBV27
D: TRBD1
J: TRBJ2-2
CDR3: ASSAGTGFPGELF

V: TRBV2
D: TRBD1
J: TRBJ1-1
CDR3: ASSGDRVGEAF

V: TRBV11-2
D: NA
J: TRBJ2-3
CDR3: ASSSSSRVTDTQY

V: TRBV14
D: NA
J: TRBJ1-2
CDR3: ASSRDPKEGYT

V: TRBV7-9
D: TRBD2
J: TRBJ2-3
CDR3: ASSWRASGTDTQY

V: TRBV7-2
D: NA
J: TRBJ1-2
CDR3: ASSLSPGRTNYGYT

V: TRBV9
D: TRBD1
J: TRBJ2-6
CDR3: ASSGRGQGPGANVLT

V: TRBV6-5
D: TRBD1
J: TRBJ1-5
CDR3: ASSIQGVNQPQH

V: TRBV4-2
D: NA
J: TRBJ2-7
CDR3: ASSQGAGEYEQY

V: TRBV14
D: NA
J: TRBJ2-3
CDR3: ASSQGWDRGTDTQY

V: TRBV6-6
D: TRBD1
J: TRBJ2-7
CDR3: ASSYGGTGVYEQY

V: TRBV6-1
D: TRBD2
J: TRBJ2-1
CDR3: ASTVAGLPVQF

V: TRBV11-3
D: TRBD2
J: TRBJ2-3
CDR3: ASSFLGTSGIPDTQY

V: TRBV6-6
D: NA
J: TRBJ1-3
CDR3: ASSPRLSGNTIY

V: TRBV2
D: NA
J: TRBJ2-3
CDR3: ASRDNLADTQY

V: TRBV7-2
D: TRBD2
J: TRBJ2-2
CDR3: ASRSRASGSTGELF

V: TRBV9
D: NA
J: TRBJ2-3
CDR3: ASGVARTDTQY

V: TRBV6-5
D: NA
J: TRBJ2-5
CDR3: ASSSSTRIETQY

V: TRBV25-1
D: NA
J: TRBJ2-2
CDR3: ASSELNREFT

V: TRBV5-8
D: TRBD1
J: TRBJ2-3
CDR3: ASRRGTGARTDTQY

V: TRBV10-3
D: NA
J: TRBJ1-2
CDR3: AITPSGYYGYT

V: TRBV29-1
D: NA
J: TRBJ1-1
CDR3: SVEPQNTEAF

V: TRBV5-4
D: NA
J: TRBJ2-3
CDR3: ASSLQGGTDTQY

V: TRBV4-1
D: TRBD1
J: TRBJ2-7
CDR3: ASSQEGQGAYEQY

V: TRBV5-1
D: NA
J: TRBJ2-3
CDR3: ASSPRTGTDTQY

V: TRBV11-3
D: NA
J: TRBJ2-1
CDR3: ASSLVSAYSYNEQF

V: TRBV18
D: TRBD1
J: TRBJ1-4
CDR3: ASQRGQGNEKLF

V: TRBV18
D: NA
J: TRBJ2-2
CDR3: ASSPSGRLNTGELF

V: TRBV18
D: TRBD1
J: TRBJ2-7
CDR3: ASSPQGTGGSYEQY

V: TRBV4-2
D: TRBD2
J: TRBJ2-5
CDR3: ASSQAPPPGRAETQY

V: TRBV18
D: NA
J: TRBJ2-7
CDR3: ASSPSRDSYEQY

V: TRBV5-1
D: NA
J: TRBJ2-3
CDR3: ASSLQGARTDTQY

V: TRBV12-5
D: NA
J: TRBJ1-1
CDR3: ASAIRGGEAF

V: TRBV6-6
D: NA
J: TRBJ2-1
CDR3: ASSSLYNEQF

V: TRBV29-1
D: NA
J: TRBJ2-7
CDR3: SVEIQGNPYEQY